These T cell receptor beta chains were read from a single sample in a study of T cells in narcolepsy. The table came from immunoSEQ multiplex PCR; TCRdb's copy has only in-frame clones and leaves some out. Altogether some 32,000 clones are present, almost 80% being singletons, with the ten largest covering about 4%. The sample taken for sequencing was memory (CD45RA-) CD4+ T cells from blood. These receptor sequences come from a human donor in good health. The CDR3 runs from the conserved cysteine through the conserved F or W. A D gene is named only where the DNA matches it firmly. Rows give clone size only sometimes, using once, few, many, or a class for an expanded clone.

TRBV6-5	-	TRBD1	TRBJ1-2	TGTGCCAGCAGTTCCGGGACAGGGACCTATGGCCACACCTTC	CASSSGTGTYGHTF
TRBV30	-	-	TRBJ2-1	TGTGCCTGGAGGGGGCAGGGATGGTACAATGAGCAGTTCTTC	CAWRGQGWYNEQFF
TRBV6-5	-	TRBD2	TRBJ2-1	TGTGCCAGCAGCCACGCAGCGGGAGTACATGAGCAGTTCTTC	CASSHAAGVHEQFF
TRBV29-1	-	TRBD2	TRBJ2-7	TGCAGCGTTGAAGAGGATAGCGGGATGTCCTACGAGCAGTACTTC	CSVEEDSGMSYEQYF
TRBV6-1	-	-	TRBJ2-3	TGTGCCAGCAGACGGAGTGGAGATACGCAGTATTTT	CASRRSGDTQYF
TRBV13	-	TRBD1	TRBJ1-2	TGTGCCAGCAGCATTAAGACAGGGGGTGACTATGGCTACACCTTC	CASSIKTGGDYGYTF
TRBV6-4	-	-	TRBJ2-1	TGTGCCAGCAGAGAGACGGCCGGGAGTTGGGGGGCTAACAATGAGCAGTTCTTC	CASRETAGSWGANNEQFF
TRBV2	-	TRBD2	TRBJ2-3	TGTGCCAGCAGTCCAGCGGGATTTAGCACAGATACGCAGTATTTT	CASSPAGFSTDTQYF
TRBV12-5	-	-	TRBJ1-1	TGTGCTAGTGGTTCGCCCGACAAGACAGCCCCAGGAGAGGCTTTCTTT	CASGSPDKTAPGEAFF
TRBV29-1	once	TRBD1	TRBJ1-2	TGCAGCGTCGAGACGACAGGGAAGCGCTATGGCTACACCTTC	CSVETTGKRYGYTF
TRBV19	-	TRBD1	TRBJ1-4	TGTGCCAGTAGAACAGAACCCGGGACAGGGAGTGAAAAACTGTTTTTT	CASRTEPGTGSEKLFF
TRBV5-5	-	-	TRBJ2-3	TGTGCCAGCAGCTTGACACACCAGAGCACAGATACGCAGTATTTT	CASSLTHQSTDTQYF
TRBV5-6	-	TRBD1	TRBJ1-4	TGTGCCAGCAGCTTGGCCGGGGACAGCCCGAGTAATGAAAAACTGTTTTTT	CASSLAGDSPSNEKLFF
TRBV14	-	-	TRBJ2-1	TGTGCCAGCAGCCTGGGGGAGAGAAATGAGCAGTTCTTC	CASSLGERNEQFF
TRBV27	-	-	TRBJ1-5	TGTGCCAGCAGGCCCAGGGGTCGGAGCAATCAGCCCCAGCATTTT	CASRPRGRSNQPQHF
TRBV6-1	-	-	TRBJ1-5	TGTGCCAGCAGTGAAGCAGGGGCATCTAGCAATCAGCCCCAGCATTTT	CASSEAGASSNQPQHF
TRBV7-8	-	-	TRBJ2-7	TGTGCCAGCAGCCTCCGTGAGGGCGAGCAGTACTTC	CASSLREGEQYF
TRBV19	-	TRBD1	TRBJ2-7	TGTGCCAGTAGTATAAGTGGGACAGGGGGGGCCTACGAGCAGTACTTC	CASSISGTGGAYEQYF
TRBV6-5	-	-	TRBJ2-7	TGTGCCACCTTCCGAACAGGAACCTACGAGCAGTACTTC	CATFRTGTYEQYF
TRBV5-1	-	-	TRBJ2-2	TGCGCCAGCAGCTTGCAGGTGACAGGCACCGGGGAGCTGTTTTTT	CASSLQVTGTGELFF
TRBV4-1	-	-	TRBJ1-5	TGCGCCAGCAGCCAAGGACATCAGCCCCAGCATTTT	CASSQGHQPQHF
TRBV2	-	TRBD2	TRBJ2-1	TGTGCCAGCAGGACTAGCGGGATCTATGAGCAGTTCTTC	CASRTSGIYEQFF
TRBV6-1	-	TRBD2	TRBJ2-1	TGTGCCAGCAGTGATTATAGCGGGAATGCTTACAATGAGCAGTTCTTC	CASSDYSGNAYNEQFF
TRBV6-1	few	TRBD1	TRBJ2-3	TGTGCCAGCAGTGAGAGGACAGGGAGAACAGATACGCAGTATTTT	CASSERTGRTDTQYF
TRBV6-5	-	TRBD1	TRBJ1-2	TGTGCCAGCGGACAGGGGGTGGAAAGAGGCTACACCTTC	CASGQGVERGYTF
TRBV5-4	-	-	TRBJ2-2	TGTGCCAGCAGCCCCACTCCTAGGGGCGGGGAGCTGTTTTTT	CASSPTPRGGELFF